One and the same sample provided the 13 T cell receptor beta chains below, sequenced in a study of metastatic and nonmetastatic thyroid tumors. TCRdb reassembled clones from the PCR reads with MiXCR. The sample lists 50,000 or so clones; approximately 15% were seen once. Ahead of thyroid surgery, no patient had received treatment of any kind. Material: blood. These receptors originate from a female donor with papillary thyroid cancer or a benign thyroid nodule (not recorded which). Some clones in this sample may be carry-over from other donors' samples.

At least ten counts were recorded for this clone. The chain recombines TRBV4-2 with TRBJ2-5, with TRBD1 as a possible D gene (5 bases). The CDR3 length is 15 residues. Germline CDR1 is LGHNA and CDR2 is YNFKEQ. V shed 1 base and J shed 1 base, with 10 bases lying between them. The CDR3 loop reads CASSQAEGVQETQYF. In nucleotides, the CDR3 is TGTGCCAGCAGCCAAGCCGAAGGGGTCCAAGAGACCCAGTACTTC.

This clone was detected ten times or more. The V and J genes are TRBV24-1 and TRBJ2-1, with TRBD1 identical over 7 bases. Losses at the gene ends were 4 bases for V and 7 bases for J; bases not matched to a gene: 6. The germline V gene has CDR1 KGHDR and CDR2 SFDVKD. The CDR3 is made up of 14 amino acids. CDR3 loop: CATSDPTGWNEQFF. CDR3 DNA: TGTGCCACCAGTGACCCGACAGGGTGGAATGAGCAGTTCTTC.

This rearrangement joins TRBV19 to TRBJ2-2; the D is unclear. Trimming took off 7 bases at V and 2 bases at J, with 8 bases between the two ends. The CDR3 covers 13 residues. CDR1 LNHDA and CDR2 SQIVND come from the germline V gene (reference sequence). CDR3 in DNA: TGTGCCAGTAACTATGGAAACACCGGGGAGCTGTTTTTT. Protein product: CASNYGNTGELFF. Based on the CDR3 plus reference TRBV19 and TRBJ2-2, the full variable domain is DGGITQSPKYLFRKEGQNVTLSCEQNLNHDAMYWYRQDPGQGLRLIYYSQIVNDFQKGDIAEGYSVSREKKESFPLTVTSAQKNPTAFYLCASNYGNTGELFFGEGSRLTVL.

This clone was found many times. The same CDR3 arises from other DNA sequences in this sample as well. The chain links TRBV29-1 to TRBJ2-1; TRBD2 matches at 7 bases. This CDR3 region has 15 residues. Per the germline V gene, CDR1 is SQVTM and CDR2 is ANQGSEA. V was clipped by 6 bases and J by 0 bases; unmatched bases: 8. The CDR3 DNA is TGCAGCGTCCAGGGAGGGAGGAACTCCTACAATGAGCAGTTCTTC. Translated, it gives CSVQGGRNSYNEQFF.

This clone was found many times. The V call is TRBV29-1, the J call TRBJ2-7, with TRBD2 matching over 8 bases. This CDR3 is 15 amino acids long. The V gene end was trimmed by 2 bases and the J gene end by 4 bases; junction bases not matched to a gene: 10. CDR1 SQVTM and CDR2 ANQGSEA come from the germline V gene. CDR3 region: CSVEIPGLGKYEQYF. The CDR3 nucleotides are TGCAGCGTTGAAATCCCGGGACTAGGTAAATACGAGCAGTACTTC.

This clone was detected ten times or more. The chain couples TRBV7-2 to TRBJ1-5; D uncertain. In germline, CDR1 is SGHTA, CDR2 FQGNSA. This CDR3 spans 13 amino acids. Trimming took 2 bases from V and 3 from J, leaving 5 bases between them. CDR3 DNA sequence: TGTGCCAGCAGCTTAACCGCCAATCAGCCCCAGCATTTT. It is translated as CASSLTANQPQHF.

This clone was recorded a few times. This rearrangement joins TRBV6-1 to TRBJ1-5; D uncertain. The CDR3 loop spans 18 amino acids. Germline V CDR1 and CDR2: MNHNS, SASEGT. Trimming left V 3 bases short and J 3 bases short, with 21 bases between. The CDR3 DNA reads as TGTGCCAGCAGTGATGAAGAAGGAAGTTGGTATACCAATCAGCCCCAGCATTTT. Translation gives CASSDEEGSWYTNQPQHF.

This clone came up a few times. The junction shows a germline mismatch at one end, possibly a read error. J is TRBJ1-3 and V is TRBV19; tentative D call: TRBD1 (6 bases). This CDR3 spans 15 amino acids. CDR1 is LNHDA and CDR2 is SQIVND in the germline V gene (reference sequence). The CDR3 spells CAIQTGVTSVNTIYF. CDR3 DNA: TGTGCCATCCAGACAGGCGTCACTTCTGTAAACACCATATATTTT.

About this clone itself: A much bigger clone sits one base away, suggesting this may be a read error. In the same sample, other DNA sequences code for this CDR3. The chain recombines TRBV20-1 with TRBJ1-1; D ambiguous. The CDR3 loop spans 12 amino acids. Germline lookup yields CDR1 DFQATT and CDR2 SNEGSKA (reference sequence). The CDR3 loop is CSARVENTEAFF. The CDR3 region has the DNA TGCAGTGCTAGGGTAGAGAACACTGAAGCCTTCTTT.

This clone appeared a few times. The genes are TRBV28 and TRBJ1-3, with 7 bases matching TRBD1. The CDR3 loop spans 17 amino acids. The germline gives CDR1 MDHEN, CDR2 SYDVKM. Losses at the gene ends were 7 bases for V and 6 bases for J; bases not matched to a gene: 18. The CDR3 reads CASTSRGHKISLNTIYF. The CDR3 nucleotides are TGTGCCAGCACCTCAAGGGGGCATAAAATCTCTTTAAACACCATATATTTT.

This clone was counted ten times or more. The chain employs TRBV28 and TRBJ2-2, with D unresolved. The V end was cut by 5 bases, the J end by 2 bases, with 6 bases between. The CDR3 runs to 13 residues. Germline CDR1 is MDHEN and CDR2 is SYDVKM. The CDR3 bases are TGTGCCAGCAGTCAACCTAACACCGGGGAGCTGTTTTTT. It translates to CASSQPNTGELFF.

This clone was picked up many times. CDR3 in amino acids: CASSPRQGGGYGYTF. The CDR3 nucleotides read TGTGCCAGCTCACCGCGACAGGGCGGCGGCTATGGCTACACCTTC. The chain employs TRBV18 and TRBJ1-2; 7 nucleotides agree with TRBD1. The ends lost 3 bases at V and 4 bases at J; junction bases unmatched: 8. Germline values: CDR1 KGHSH, CDR2 LQKENI. There are 15 residues in the CDR3.

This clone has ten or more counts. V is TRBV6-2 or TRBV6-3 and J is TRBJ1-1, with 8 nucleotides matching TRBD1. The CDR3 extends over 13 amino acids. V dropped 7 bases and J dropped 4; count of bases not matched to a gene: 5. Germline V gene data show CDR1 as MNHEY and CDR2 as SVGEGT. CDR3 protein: CASMDREVTEAFF. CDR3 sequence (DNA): TGTGCCAGCATGGACAGGGAGGTCACTGAAGCTTTCTTT.